These 8 T cell receptor beta chains originate from one sample sequenced in a study of T-cell memory formation after mild COVID-19. TCRdb re-called the 5' RACE reads with MiXCR, one entry per CDR3 protein. The sample lists 400,000 to 500,000 distinct CDR3 sequences, about 19% occurring once. The specimen was PBMCs or a T cell subset sorted from them (not recorded which). Receptors were obtained from an adult woman who had mild COVID-19 (a few samples of this study predate the infection). Cell type and time point are not known.

This clonotype was found many times. The J gene is TRBJ1-1, the V gene TRBV12-3 or TRBV12-4; D gene ambiguous. Trimming cost V 3 bases and J 4 bases, with 18 bases left between them. CDR3 length equals 16 residues. The CDR3 DNA is TGTGCCAGCAGTTTTGGGGTGTTAGGGCCAATCACTGAAGCTTTCTTT. It is translated as CASSFGVLGPITEAFF.

This chain links TRBV4-1 with TRBJ2-3; 10 nucleotides agree with TRBD2. The CDR3 is 18 amino acids. Unmatched junction bases numbered 8, after V lost 1 base and J lost 1 base. Germline V gene lookup returns CDR1 MGHRA and CDR2 YSYEKL. The CDR3 spells CASSQVAGGPLGTDTQYF. CDR3 DNA sequence: TGCGCCAGCAGCCAAGTAGCGGGGGGACCTTTGGGCACAGATACGCAGTATTTT.

This rearrangement joins TRBV7-8 to TRBJ1-4, with a possible D match to TRBD1 (6 bases). V was trimmed by 4 bases and J by 8 bases, leaving 14 bases between them. CDR1 is SGHVS and CDR2 is FQNEAQ in the germline V gene. CDR3 length: 14 amino acids. The CDR3, as DNA: TGTGCCAGCAGCTCAGGGGCGACCCGGGAAAAACTGTTTTTT. Encoded protein: CASSSGATREKLFF. The entire variable domain, with the rest obtained from reference TRBV7-8 and TRBJ1-4, is as follows: GAGVSQSPRYKVAKRGQDVALRCDPISGHVSLFWYQQALGQGPEFLTYFQNEAQLDKSGLPSDRFFAERPEGSVSTLKIQRTQQEDSAVYLCASSSGATREKLFFGSGTQLSVL.

This clonotype occurred a few times. The chain combines TRBV5-1 with TRBJ2-7; no clear D gene. Germline CDR1 reads SGHRS; CDR2 reads YFSETQ. The V end lost 0 bases, the J end lost 0 bases, and 10 bases lay between the germline ends. The CDR3 spans 15 residues. The CDR3 here is CASSLGQNPSYEQYF. In DNA, the CDR3 is TGCGCCAGCAGCTTGGGGCAGAACCCCTCCTACGAGCAGTACTTC.

This clonotype was detected only a few times. This chain's CDR3 is CASSLDRVGQPQHF. The CDR3, as DNA: TGTGCCAGCAGCTTAGACAGGGTGGGTCAGCCCCAGCATTTT. The chain employs TRBV6-5 and TRBJ1-5; 7 nucleotides match TRBD1. The junction had 8 bases not matched to a gene; V was cut back by 6 bases and J by 6 bases. The CDR3 length is 14 residues. Germline CDR1 is MNHEY and CDR2 is SVGAGI.

This clonotype was seen more than once but under ten times. The CDR3 sequence: CASSSLPGYEQYF. Here the CDR3 DNA reads TGTGCCAGCAGCTCCCTACCAGGTTACGAGCAGTACTTC. The genes are TRBV7-2 and TRBJ2-7; the D is unclear. This CDR3 is built from 13 residues. With 4 bases removed from V and 4 bases from J, the gap between germline ends came to 11 bases. CDR1 SGHTA and CDR2 FQGNSA come from the germline V gene.

V is TRBV14 and J is TRBJ2-7; D is uncertain. The ends were cut back, 4 bases at V and 4 bases at J, with 5 bases in the middle. This CDR3 is 11 amino acids long. Germline CDR1 is SGHDN and CDR2 is FVKESK. The CDR3: CASSPKYEQYF. For the CDR3, the DNA is TGTGCCAGCAGCCCGAAATACGAGCAGTACTTC. The whole variable domain, remainder taken from reference TRBV14 and TRBJ2-7, is EAGVTQFPSHSVIEKGQTVTLRCDPISGHDNLYWYRRVMGKEIKFLLHFVKESKQDESGMPNNRFLAERTGGTYSTLKVQPAELEDSGVYFCASSPKYEQYFGPGTRLTVT.

This clonotype was picked up a small number of times. The V and J genes are TRBV18 and TRBJ2-2; tentatively, D is TRBD1 or TRBD2 (5 bases each). This CDR3 has 16 residues. Trimming left V 0 bases short and J 2 bases short, with 10 bases between. From germline, CDR1 is KGHSH and CDR2 LQKENI. The DNA of the CDR3 is TGTGCCAGCTCACCACCAGGTGGGACCAACACCGGGGAGCTGTTTTTT. Residues: CASSPPGGTNTGELFF.